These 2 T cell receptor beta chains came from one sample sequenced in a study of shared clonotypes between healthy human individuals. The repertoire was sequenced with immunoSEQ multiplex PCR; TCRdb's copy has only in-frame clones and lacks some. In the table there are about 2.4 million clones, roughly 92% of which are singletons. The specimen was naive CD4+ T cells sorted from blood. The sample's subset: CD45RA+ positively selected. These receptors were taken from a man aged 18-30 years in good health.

The CDR3 loop reads CASSLKALTGELFF. The CDR3 bases are TGTGCCAGCAGCTTAAAAGCGCTCACCGGGGAGCTGTTTTTT. The chain uses TRBV5-4 and TRBJ2-2; unclear D gene. The CDR3 spans 14 residues. Trimming pared 2 bases from V and 4 bases from J, leaving 9 bases between. In germline, CDR1 is SGHNT, CDR2 YYREEE (reference sequence). Full variable domain (remainder filled in from reference TRBV5-4 and TRBJ2-2): ETGVTQSPTHLIKTRGQQVTLRCSSQSGHNTVSWYQQALGQGPQFIFQYYREEENGRGNFPPRFSGLQFPNYSSELNVNALELDDSALYLCASSLKALTGELFFGEGSRLTVL.

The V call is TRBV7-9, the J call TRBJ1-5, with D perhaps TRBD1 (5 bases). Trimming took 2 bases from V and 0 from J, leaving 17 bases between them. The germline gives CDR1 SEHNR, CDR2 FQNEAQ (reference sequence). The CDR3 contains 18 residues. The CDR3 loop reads CASSLIRGTEYSNQPQHF. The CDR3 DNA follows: TGTGCCAGCAGCTTAATAAGAGGGACCGAGTATAGCAATCAGCCCCAGCATTTT.